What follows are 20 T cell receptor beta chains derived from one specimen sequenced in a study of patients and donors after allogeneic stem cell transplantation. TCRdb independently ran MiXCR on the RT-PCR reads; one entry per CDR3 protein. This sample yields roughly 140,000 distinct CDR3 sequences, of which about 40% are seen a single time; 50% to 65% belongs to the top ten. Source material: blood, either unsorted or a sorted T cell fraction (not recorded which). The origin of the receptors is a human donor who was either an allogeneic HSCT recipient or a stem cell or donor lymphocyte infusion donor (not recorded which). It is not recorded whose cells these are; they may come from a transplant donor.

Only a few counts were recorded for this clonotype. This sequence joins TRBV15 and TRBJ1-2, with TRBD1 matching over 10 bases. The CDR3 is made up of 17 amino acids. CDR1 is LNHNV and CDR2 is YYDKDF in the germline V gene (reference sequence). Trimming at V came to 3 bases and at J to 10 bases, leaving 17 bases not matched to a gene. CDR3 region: CATSSGTGVPLLEDYTF. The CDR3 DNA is TGTGCCACCAGCAGCGGGACAGGGGTCCCATTGTTAGAAGACTACACCTTC.

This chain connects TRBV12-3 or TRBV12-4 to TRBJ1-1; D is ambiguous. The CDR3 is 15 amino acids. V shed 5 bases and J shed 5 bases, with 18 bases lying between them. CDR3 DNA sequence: TGTGCCAGCAGTCTTACCGGGTCCTCCCAAACTGAAGCTTTCTTT. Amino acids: CASSLTGSSQTEAFF.

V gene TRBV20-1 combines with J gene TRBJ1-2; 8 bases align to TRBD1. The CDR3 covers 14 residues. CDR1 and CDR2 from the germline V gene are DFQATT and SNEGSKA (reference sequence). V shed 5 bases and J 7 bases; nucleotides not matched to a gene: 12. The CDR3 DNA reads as TGCAGTGCTTTCACCGGACAGGGTACCTCTGGCTACACCTTC. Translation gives CSAFTGQGTSGYTF.

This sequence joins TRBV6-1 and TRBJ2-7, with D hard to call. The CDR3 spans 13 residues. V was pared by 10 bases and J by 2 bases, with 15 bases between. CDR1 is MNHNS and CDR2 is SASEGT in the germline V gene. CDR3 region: CATAPVETYEQYV. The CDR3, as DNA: TGTGCCACCGCTCCAGTTGAAACCTACGAGCAGTACGTC.

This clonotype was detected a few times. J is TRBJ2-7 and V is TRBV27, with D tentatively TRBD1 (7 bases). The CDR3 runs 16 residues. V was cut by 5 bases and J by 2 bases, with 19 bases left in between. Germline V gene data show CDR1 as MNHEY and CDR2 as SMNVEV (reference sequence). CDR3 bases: TGTGCCAGCAGTACCTCCCAGGGGGGCCTCCCCTACGAGCAGTACTTC. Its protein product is CASSTSQGGLPYEQYF.

The CDR3 bases are TGCGCCATTCTAGCCTGCTATGGCTACACCTTC. Translating gives CAILACYGYTF. The chain is built from TRBV4-3 and TRBJ1-2; D not resolved. This CDR3 contains 11 residues. Trimming removed 10 bases from V and 4 bases from J, with 10 bases in between. The germline V gene encodes CDR1 LGHNA and CDR2 YSLEER.

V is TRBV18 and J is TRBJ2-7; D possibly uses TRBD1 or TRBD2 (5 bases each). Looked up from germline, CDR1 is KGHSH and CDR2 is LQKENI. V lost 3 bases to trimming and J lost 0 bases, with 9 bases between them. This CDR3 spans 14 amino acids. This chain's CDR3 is CASSPGTHSYEQYV. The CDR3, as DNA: TGTGCCAGCTCACCTGGGACGCACTCCTACGAGCAGTACGTC.

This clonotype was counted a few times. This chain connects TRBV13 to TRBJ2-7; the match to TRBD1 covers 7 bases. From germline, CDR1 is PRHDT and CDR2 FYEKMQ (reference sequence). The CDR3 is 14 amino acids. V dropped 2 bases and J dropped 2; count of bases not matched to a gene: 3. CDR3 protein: CASSLNRGTYEQYF. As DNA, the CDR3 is TGTGCCAGCAGCTTAAACAGGGGAACCTACGAGCAGTACTTC.

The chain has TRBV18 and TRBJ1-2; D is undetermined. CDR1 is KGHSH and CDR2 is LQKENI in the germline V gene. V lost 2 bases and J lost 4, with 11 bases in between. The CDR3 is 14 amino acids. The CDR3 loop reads CASSPVADLYGYTF. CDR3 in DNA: TGTGCCAGCTCACCAGTGGCAGATCTCTATGGCTACACCTTC.

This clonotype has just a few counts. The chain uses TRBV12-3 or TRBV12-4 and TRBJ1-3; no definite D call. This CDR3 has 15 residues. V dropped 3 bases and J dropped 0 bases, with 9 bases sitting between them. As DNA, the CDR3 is TGTGCCAGCAGTTTCCCCGCGGTCTCTGGAAACACCATATATTTT. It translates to CASSFPAVSGNTIYF.

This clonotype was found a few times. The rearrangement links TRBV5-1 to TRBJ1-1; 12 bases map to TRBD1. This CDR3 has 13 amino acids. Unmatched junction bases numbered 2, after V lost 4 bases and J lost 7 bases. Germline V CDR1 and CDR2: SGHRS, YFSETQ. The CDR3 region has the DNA TGCGCCAGCAGCGGGACAGGGGGCGATGAAGCTTTCTTT. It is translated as CASSGTGGDEAFF.

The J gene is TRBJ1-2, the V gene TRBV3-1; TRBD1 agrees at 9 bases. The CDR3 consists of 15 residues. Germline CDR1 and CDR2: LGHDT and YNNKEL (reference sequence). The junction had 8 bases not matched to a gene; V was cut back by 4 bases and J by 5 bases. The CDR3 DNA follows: TGTGCCAGCAGCCGACCGGGACAGGGACTATATGGCTACACCTTC. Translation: CASSRPGQGLYGYTF.

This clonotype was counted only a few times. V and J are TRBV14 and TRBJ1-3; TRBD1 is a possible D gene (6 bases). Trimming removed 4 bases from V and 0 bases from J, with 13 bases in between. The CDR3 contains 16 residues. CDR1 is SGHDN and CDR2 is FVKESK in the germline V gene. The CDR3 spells CASSPEGQSSGNTIYF. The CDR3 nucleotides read TGTGCCAGCAGCCCAGAAGGACAGAGCTCTGGAAACACCATATATTTT.

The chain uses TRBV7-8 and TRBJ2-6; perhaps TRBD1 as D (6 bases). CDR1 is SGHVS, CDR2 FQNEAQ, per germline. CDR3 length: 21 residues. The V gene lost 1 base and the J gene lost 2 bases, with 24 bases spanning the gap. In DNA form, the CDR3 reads TGTGCCAGCAGCTTAGTTGAGGCCCGACAGGACATTTACACTGGGGCCAACGTCCTGACTTTC. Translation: CASSLVEARQDIYTGANVLTF.

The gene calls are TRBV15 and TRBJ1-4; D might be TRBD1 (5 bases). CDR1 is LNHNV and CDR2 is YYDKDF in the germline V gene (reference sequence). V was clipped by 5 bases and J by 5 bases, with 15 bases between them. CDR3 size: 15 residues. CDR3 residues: CATSPPPRANEKLFF. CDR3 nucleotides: TGTGCCACCAGCCCTCCTCCCAGGGCAAATGAAAAACTGTTTTTT.

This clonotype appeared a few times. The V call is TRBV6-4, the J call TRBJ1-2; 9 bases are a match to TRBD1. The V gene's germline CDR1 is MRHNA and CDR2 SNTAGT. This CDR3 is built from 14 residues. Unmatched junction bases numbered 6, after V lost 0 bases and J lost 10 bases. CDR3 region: CASSDSGTGTDYTF. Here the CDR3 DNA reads TGTGCCAGCAGTGACTCCGGGACAGGGACGGACTACACCTTC.

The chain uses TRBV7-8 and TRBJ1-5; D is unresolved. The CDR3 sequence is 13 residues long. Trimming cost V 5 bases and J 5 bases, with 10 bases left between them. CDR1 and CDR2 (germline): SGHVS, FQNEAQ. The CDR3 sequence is CASSLDTYQPQHF. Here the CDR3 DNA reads TGTGCCAGCAGCCTAGACACCTATCAGCCCCAGCATTTT.

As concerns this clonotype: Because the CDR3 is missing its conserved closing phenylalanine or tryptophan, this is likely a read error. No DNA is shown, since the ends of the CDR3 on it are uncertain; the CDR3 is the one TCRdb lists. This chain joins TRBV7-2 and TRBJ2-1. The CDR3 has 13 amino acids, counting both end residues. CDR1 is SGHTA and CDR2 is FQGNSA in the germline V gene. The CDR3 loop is CASSLESRWVKFI.

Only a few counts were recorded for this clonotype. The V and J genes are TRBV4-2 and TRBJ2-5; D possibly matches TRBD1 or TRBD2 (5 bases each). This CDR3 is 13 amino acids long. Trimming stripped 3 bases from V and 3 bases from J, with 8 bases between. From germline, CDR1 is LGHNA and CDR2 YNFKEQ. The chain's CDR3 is CASSHGAKETQYF. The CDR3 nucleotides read TGTGCCAGCAGCCACGGGGCCAAAGAGACCCAGTACTTC.

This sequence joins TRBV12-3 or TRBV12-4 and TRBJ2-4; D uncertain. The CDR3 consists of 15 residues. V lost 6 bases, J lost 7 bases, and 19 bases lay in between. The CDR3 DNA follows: TGTGCCAGCAGCCCCACAGATGTGGCTTGGAACATTCAGTACTTC. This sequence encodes CASSPTDVAWNIQYF.